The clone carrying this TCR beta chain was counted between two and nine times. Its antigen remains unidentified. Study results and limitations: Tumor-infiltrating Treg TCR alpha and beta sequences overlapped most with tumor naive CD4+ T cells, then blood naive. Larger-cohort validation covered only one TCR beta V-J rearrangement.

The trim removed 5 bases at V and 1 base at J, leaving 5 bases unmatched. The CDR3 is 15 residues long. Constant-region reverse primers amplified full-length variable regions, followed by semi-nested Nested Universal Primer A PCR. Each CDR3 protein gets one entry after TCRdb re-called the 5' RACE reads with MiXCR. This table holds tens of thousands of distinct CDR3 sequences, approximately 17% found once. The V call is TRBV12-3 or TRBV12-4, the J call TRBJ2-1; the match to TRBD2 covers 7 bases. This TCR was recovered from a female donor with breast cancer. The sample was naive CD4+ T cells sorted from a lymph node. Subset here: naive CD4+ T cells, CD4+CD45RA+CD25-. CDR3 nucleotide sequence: TGTGCCAGCAGTCCTAGCGGTGGATCCTACAATGAGCAGTTCTTC. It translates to CASSPSGGSYNEQFF.